This record covers a single T cell receptor beta chain. The antigen this receptor binds is unknown. Per-base quality was not reported, and no clone a single base away is much larger than it. The library was made by the immunoSEQ multiplex PCR assay. A mixture of 60 forward primers for TCR Vbeta segments and 13 reverse primers for TCR Jbeta segments was used in the multiplex PCR. The CDR3 region of rearranged TCR beta genes was amplified from genomic DNA with a multiplex PCR assay. On the Illumina HiSeq System, the amplified TCR beta libraries were sequenced as 87-base-pair reads. The study's own analysis went as follows. In a later analysis, 77 million or so unique TCR beta chains were counted across the approximately 620 repertoires, and approximately 11 million of these chains were shared by at least two donors. Raw reads were error-corrected and collapsed into unique sequences by a nearest-neighbor algorithm in which closely related sequences were merged to remove PCR and sequencing errors. To assign V, D and J gene segments, CDR3 sequences were aligned to IMGT reference sequences. For a sequence to be retained, a match of at least six nucleotides to both a V gene segment and a J gene segment was required. A rearrangement counted as productive if the CDR3 had no stop codons and remained in frame with V and J, and every other rearrangement counted as non-productive. Following IMGT convention, CDR3 was defined as the stretch from the second conserved V-encoded cysteine up to the conserved J-encoded phenylalanine. Sequences without an unambiguous match to a single V gene segment were excluded from the earlier analysis of 587 of the donors. An earlier analysis of approximately 590 of the donors called V segments functional above 56.7% productive rearrangements and segregating when the between-donor standard deviation exceeded 5%. A statistical classification framework was built to diagnose cytomegalovirus status from the catalog of TCR beta chain sequences. In a later analysis, TCR nucleotide sequences were compared against IMGT/GENE-DB human TR gene sequences so that V and J genes could be assigned. A later analysis assigned CDR3 sequences and most-parsimonious VDJ recombination scenarios with the TCRdist pipeline. In a later analysis, each TCR beta chain was defined by its CDR3 amino acid sequence together with its V-gene family, and reads without a unique V-gene family were excluded. To address suspected cross-contamination and a sequencing artifact, a later analysis removed a few hundred highly shared, low-generation-probability nucleotide sequences. In a later analysis, a clonal expansion index was calculated for each public chain from normalized within-repertoire ranks of inferred template counts. Generation probabilities in a later analysis came from a VDJ recombination model fitted to out-of-frame rearrangements, and those results were checked against IGoR. A later analysis scored TCR-TCR, TCR-HLA and TCR-CMV co-occurrence with hypergeometric tests, applying a repertoire-size bias correction to TCR pairs. A later analysis estimated false discovery rates by permuting HLA or CMV assignments 20 times. In a later analysis, co-occurring TCRs were grouped using DBSCAN, with TCRdist sequence similarity added in when clustering inside HLA-allele-positive subsets. Repertoires with fewer than 30,000 or more than 120,000 public chains, plus five repertoires with anomalous nucleotide sharing, were excluded from co-occurrence clustering. Entries here come from immuneACCESS through TCRdb and include only in-frame sequences with V and J called. Some clones fail to appear in such tables; in the studies checked, an unresolved V gene covers under half of the shortfall, and the cause of the remainder is unknown. The DNA gave D and trimming, while V, J and clone size come from that table. The sample table shows almost 200,000 clones, and 70% to 80% are seen once. Together, the top ten hold approximately 0.4% of the sample.

The cohort consisted of approximately 690 healthy bone marrow donors. At the time of sampling, every cohort member was nominally healthy, though immune exposures that went unrecorded were likely present. The donor tested CMV seropositive and was one of the 289 seropositive cohort members. A peripheral blood sample was provided by each donor, and peripheral blood mononuclear cells were used for TCR beta sequencing. Genomic DNA was extracted from the blood cell samples with the Qiagen DNeasy Blood Extraction Kit. For CDR1 and CDR2, the germline V gene lists SNHLY and FYNNEI. Trimming takes 6 bases from V and 0 bases from J, and the germline ends sit 12 bases apart. The CDR3 covers 15 residues, taking in both the cysteine and the phenylalanine. Only CDR3 DNA remains: 45 bases, in frame from the first base. The data originate from a study of cytomegalovirus exposure and HLA in healthy donors (dated by TCRdb to the late 2010s). Broadly, across the study: An earlier analysis of approximately 640 of the donors reported approximately 290 Gb of sequence data and 117 million unique TCR beta sequences from about 179 million T cells. About 5 DR-DQ haplotypes were handled as single units for association and clustering, since linkage in the cohort was strong. An earlier analysis of around 580 of the donors used high-throughput TCR beta sequencing to judge whether each TCR beta V gene segment behaved as functional or pseudogenic. All discovery cohort repertoires had been generated using a single sequencing platform. Typing coverage varied by locus: roughly 629-640 donors for A, B, C, DRB1 and DQB1; under 550 for DQA1; over 600 for DPA1; around 490 for DPB1. Rather than drawing on any new phenotypic data, the later analysis identified candidate immune exposures from TCR beta sequences and the way those sequences occurred across donors. Class I and class II HLA loci were covered by the typing at four-digit resolution. The T cell repertoires of roughly 660 subjects were profiled by immunosequencing and related to cytomegalovirus serostatus. Donor age, sex, ethnicity and CMV serostatus were compiled together with the repertoire data. High-throughput TCR immunosequencing, statistical association of individual TCRs with disease status, and machine learning were combined to predict cytomegalovirus infection status. The study aimed to test whether cataloging public T cell receptors could reveal signatures of past pathogen exposure. To study patterns of TCR occurrence, a later analysis re-analyzed previously published TCR beta repertoires from several hundred donors and added high-resolution HLA genotyping. An early release that covered around 590 HLA-typed donors contained approximately 300 gigabases of sequencing data and tens of millions of unique TCR sequences. A later genetic analysis took genome-wide SNP genotypes for about 60% of the roughly 670 donors and used that subset as a discovery cohort. Of the approximately 400 genotyped donors, around 81% fell in the genetic ancestry cluster associated with self-reported Caucasian donors. In addition to the first cohort of several hundred subjects, a separate validation cohort of 120 different subjects was used. Among around 400 genotyped donors of the cohort, an average of approximately 220,000 unique TCR beta nucleotide sequences was sequenced per donor, of which 15% to 20% were non-productive.

Overall results and qualifications from the work: A cluster of highly shared sequence variants was judged likely to represent a technical artifact of the sequencing pipeline. The only immune exposure information available for the cohort was CMV serostatus. Because the 87-base-pair reads could not distinguish some IMGT-functional V segments, including TRBV6-2 and TRBV6-3, those segments were excluded. A later analysis associated 16,951 TCR beta sequences with specific HLA alleles at a false discovery rate of 0.05. A later analysis reported that several top co-occurrence clusters appeared linked to parvovirus B19, influenza, CMV and Epstein-Barr virus. The earlier analysis of about 600 of the donors excluded 15 to 20 rarely observed V segments, including chromosome 9 orphons, because counts were too low. Assigning TCR associations to individual alleles was difficult when HLA alleles, especially DR and DQ, strongly co-occurred. Most CMV-associated TCR beta chains appeared to be HLA-restricted in a later analysis, and the HLA associations seemed to be driven largely by CMV exposure. Only TCR beta chains were sequenced in this cohort, and the absence of alpha or paired-chain data limited detectable features. A further reported finding was that TCR beta sequences accurately predicted the HLA-A and HLA-B alleles for most subjects in the first cohort. In both the original and validation cohorts, the classifier was reported to diagnose cytomegalovirus status with high specificity and sensitivity. Most TCR sequences were seen in very few donors, while some public TCRs were found in many individuals. HLA typing was unavailable for some donors at each locus, so association tests used only the typed subset. Compared with the approximately 600-donor mean, donors in an Asian-associated ancestry cluster had fewer N-insertions in productive TCRs, according to a later genetic analysis. Correlated functional status among segregating V segments might be attributable to linkage disequilibrium, but an unknown experimental factor could not be ruled out. The presence/absence analyses assumed that sequencing depth was roughly uniform across donors, and that assumption may not be true. An association between a missense DCLRE1C variant and V-gene and J-gene trimming of TCR beta chains was found in a later genetic analysis and replicated in an independent cohort. Broadly in line with IMGT annotations, most TCR beta V segments showed up in productive rearrangements about 90% or about 30% of the time in an earlier analysis of several hundred of the donors. In vitro tests confirmed that three of the cytomegalovirus-associated TCR beta chains recognize cytomegalovirus antigens. In a later analysis, HLA-associated TCR beta chains were found to be more clonally expanded and to have lower generation probabilities than equally common non-associated chains. In a later analysis, the rate of TCR association differed among HLA loci, with DRB1 alleles having the most associated TCRs and HLA-C alleles having the fewest. In the study, 150 to 200 TCR beta chains were listed as associated with cytomegalovirus. It was suggested by the authors that the approach could potentially be generalized to other disease states and immunological phenotypes.

The sequencing input was PBMCs. The rearranged segments are TRBV2 and TRBJ1-5, with a weak D call of TRBD1 (5 bases match). This receptor was obtained from a male donor in good health and CMV-seropositive. This receptor has the CDR3 CASRTVRFSNQPQHF. The DNA is as follows: TGTGCCAGCAGGACAGTAAGATTTAGCAATCAGCCCCAGCATTTT.